This TCR beta chain was observed in a study of CD8 T cells in Susac syndrome. This CDR3 is 13 amino acids long. Trimming pared 6 bases from V and 4 bases from J, leaving 12 bases between. Looked up from germline, CDR1 is SGHDN and CDR2 is FVKESK. Reverse transcription of roughly 0.5 to 1 ug RNA was performed with random hexamers. Each CDR3 protein is one row after TCRdb ran MiXCR on the immunoSEQ multiplex PCR reads. The data show a few hundred thousand distinct CDR3 sequences, 95% seen once. The sequence came from a human donor with multiple sclerosis. This chain uses TRBV14 with TRBJ1-2, with TRBD1 as a possible D gene (6 bases). The source material was CD4+ T cells from PBMCs. The CDR3 loop reads CASRPTGSYGYTF. Written as DNA, the CDR3 is TGTGCCAGCAGACCCACAGGGTCCTATGGCTACACCTTC.